Each of the 15 T cell receptor beta chains below was sequenced from the same sample in a study of cytomegalovirus exposure and HLA in healthy donors. 60 Vbeta and 13 Jbeta primers were used in PCR. The protocol was immunoSEQ multiplex PCR, while the TCRdb copy is restricted to in-frame clones and leaves out a portion. The sample lists about 130,000 clones, under 90% seen once, with about 4% in the top ten. The sample taken for sequencing was PBMCs. All receptors come from a woman aged 40-49 years in good health and CMV-seronegative.

The V and J genes are TRBV4-2 and TRBJ2-7, with TRBD2 matching 8 bases. V lost 0 bases to trimming and J lost 7 bases; unmatched junction nucleotides: 8. The germline V gene encodes CDR1 LGHNA and CDR2 YNFKEQ. The CDR3 is 15 amino acids. The CDR3 nucleotides read TGTGCCAGCAGCCAAGACCGGGGGGGCTTAGAGGAGCAGTACTTC. Translation gives CASSQDRGGLEEQYF.

This sequence joins TRBV5-1 and TRBJ1-1, with 7 bases aligning to TRBD1. This CDR3 has 18 residues. V lost 1 base to trimming and J lost 1 base; unmatched junction nucleotides: 13. CDR1 SGHRS and CDR2 YFSETQ come from the germline V gene. CDR3 protein: CASSLKPMTGLENTEAFF. CDR3 DNA: TGCGCCAGCAGCTTGAAACCAATGACAGGGTTAGAGAACACTGAAGCTTTCTTT.

This chain connects TRBV5-1 to TRBJ2-7; D may be TRBD1 (5 bases). Germline CDR1 is SGHRS and CDR2 is YFSETQ. Deletions cut 5 bases from V and 0 bases from J, with 12 bases between. The CDR3 extends over 14 amino acids. CDR3 coding DNA: TGCGCCAGCAGGCCGATAGGGGACTCCTACGAGCAGTACTTC. It specifies CASRPIGDSYEQYF.

The gene calls are TRBV19 and TRBJ2-1; D remains unclear. The CDR3 sequence is 12 residues long. Germline CDR1 reads LNHDA; CDR2 reads SQIVND (reference sequence). Trimming removed 0 bases at V and 10 bases at J, with 7 bases between. CDR3 amino acids: CASSIDLQEQFF. The CDR3 bases are TGTGCCAGTAGTATAGATCTTCAGGAGCAGTTCTTC.

This clone has a handful of counts. The chain recombines TRBV4-3 with TRBJ1-4, with 7 bases aligning to TRBD1. This CDR3 is built from 17 residues. CDR1 LGHNA and CDR2 YSLEER come from the germline V gene. V lost 0 bases, J lost 8 bases, and 12 bases stayed unmatched. The CDR3 is CASSQDRGGDWGEKLFF. The CDR3 nucleotides read TGCGCCAGCAGCCAAGATCGAGGGGGCGATTGGGGGGAAAAACTGTTTTTT.

This rearrangement joins TRBV4-1 to TRBJ2-7; 7 nucleotides align to TRBD1. With V trimmed by 9 bases and J by 3 bases, 11 bases remained unmatched. Per germline, CDR1 MGHRA and CDR2 YSYEKL. This CDR3 is built from 14 residues. CDR3 amino acids: CASQQGQGNYEQYF. CDR3 in DNA: TGCGCCAGTCAACAGGGGCAGGGAAACTACGAGCAGTACTTC.

The chain carries TRBV29-1 and TRBJ2-2; 8 bases align to TRBD1. J lost 4 bases, V lost 7 bases, and 8 bases had no gene match. Germline assignment: CDR1 SQVTM and CDR2 ANQGSEA. The CDR3 consists of 14 residues. CDR3 bases: TGCAGCGGGAAGCAGGGGGCGAGCACCGGGGAGCTGTTTTTT. Amino acids: CSGKQGASTGELFF.

The V and J genes are TRBV12-5 and TRBJ2-5, with TRBD1 matching over 11 bases. The length of the CDR3 is 14 residues. The germline V gene has CDR1 LGHNT and CDR2 FRNRAP. J lost 5 bases, V lost 5 bases, and 4 bases had no gene match. This CDR3 is CASGVGQGGETQYF. The CDR3 nucleotides are TGTGCTAGTGGTGTGGGACAGGGGGGGGAGACCCAGTACTTC.

The rearrangement joins TRBV10-3 to TRBJ2-7; 8 positions agree with TRBD1. CDR1 and CDR2 (germline): ENHRY, SYGVKD. J lost 3 bases, V lost 2 bases, and 6 bases had no gene match. CDR3 length: 15 residues. The CDR3 region is CAISETRTGNYEQYF. The CDR3 DNA reads TGTGCCATCAGTGAGACCAGGACAGGGAACTACGAGCAGTACTTC.

V and J are TRBV4-3 and TRBJ1-2; 11 positions match TRBD1. V was pared by 2 bases and J by 8 bases, with 7 bases of the junction left unmatched. This CDR3 contains 15 residues. Germline V gene data show CDR1 as LGHNA and CDR2 as YSLEER. CDR3 sequence: CASSQLPGQGEGYTF. The CDR3 DNA follows: TGCGCCAGCAGCCAACTTCCGGGACAGGGGGAAGGCTACACCTTC.

CDR3 protein: CASKRQGSGNTIYF. DNA for the CDR3: TGTGCCAGCAAAAGACAGGGATCAGGAAACACCATATATTTT. The genes are TRBV7-9 and TRBJ1-3; TRBD1 aligns across 7 bases. The CDR3 has 14 amino acids. Germline-derived CDR1 and CDR2 are SEHNR and FQNEAQ (reference sequence). Trimming took 7 bases from V and 4 from J; bases not matched to a gene: 7.

This sequence joins TRBV11-2 and TRBJ1-2; a weak D match, TRBD1 (5 bases). The CDR3 has 15 residues. The V and J ends lost 2 bases and 5 bases respectively, with 15 bases between them. The V gene's germline CDR1 is SGHAT and CDR2 FQNNGV. The CDR3 loop reads CASSLPGQVGYGYTF. As DNA, the CDR3 is TGTGCCAGCAGCTTACCCGGACAAGTGGGGTATGGCTACACCTTC.

V gene TRBV18 combines with J gene TRBJ2-6; weak D call: TRBD1 (5 bases). This CDR3 spans 16 amino acids. CDR1 KGHSH and CDR2 LQKENI come from the germline V gene. V was cut by 2 bases and J by 2 bases, with 10 bases left in between. DNA of the CDR3: TGTGCCAGCTCACCAGGACAACTGGCTGGGGCCAACGTCCTGACTTTC. It yields the protein CASSPGQLAGANVLTF.

The rearrangement joins TRBV4-3 to TRBJ1-2; 9 nucleotides agree with TRBD1. The V gene end was trimmed by 0 bases and the J gene end by 4 bases; junction bases not matched to a gene: 6. The CDR3 is 16 amino acids. The germline gives CDR1 LGHNA, CDR2 YSLEER. CDR3 loop: CASSQEGLGQGYGYTF. The CDR3 nucleotides are TGCGCCAGCAGCCAAGAGGGCCTGGGACAGGGCTATGGCTACACCTTC.

J is TRBJ1-5 and V is TRBV7-3, with D possibly being TRBD1 (5 bases). The CDR3 consists of 18 residues. The germline V and J ends were trimmed by 2 bases and 1 base, with 18 bases remaining between them. Germline-derived CDR1 and CDR2 are SGHTA and FQGTGA. CDR3 in DNA: TGTGCCAGCAGCTTACGATTGGTCCAGGGTTGGAGCAATCAGCCCCAGCATTTT. Residues: CASSLRLVQGWSNQPQHF.